This T cell receptor beta chain stems from a study of blood T cell repertoires in COVID-19. Libraries were prepared by immunoSEQ multiplex PCR; TCRdb keeps only in-frame clonotypes and omits some of them. Of about 150,000 clones in the sample, roughly 87% were seen once. Germline V lookup: CDR1 KGHSH, CDR2 LQKENI. Trimming cost V 6 bases and J 4 bases; bases outside gene matches: 7. This CDR3 is 16 amino acids long. The source material was PBMCs or T cells enriched from blood (not recorded which). The chain uses TRBV18 and TRBJ1-3; the match to TRBD1 covers 12 bases. The sequence was collected from a woman between 45 and 60 years old who had recovered from COVID-19. CDR3 amino acids: CASSPLGTGGGNTIYF. CDR3 nucleotide sequence: TGTGCCAGCTCGCCCCTCGGGACAGGGGGCGGAAACACCATATATTTT.